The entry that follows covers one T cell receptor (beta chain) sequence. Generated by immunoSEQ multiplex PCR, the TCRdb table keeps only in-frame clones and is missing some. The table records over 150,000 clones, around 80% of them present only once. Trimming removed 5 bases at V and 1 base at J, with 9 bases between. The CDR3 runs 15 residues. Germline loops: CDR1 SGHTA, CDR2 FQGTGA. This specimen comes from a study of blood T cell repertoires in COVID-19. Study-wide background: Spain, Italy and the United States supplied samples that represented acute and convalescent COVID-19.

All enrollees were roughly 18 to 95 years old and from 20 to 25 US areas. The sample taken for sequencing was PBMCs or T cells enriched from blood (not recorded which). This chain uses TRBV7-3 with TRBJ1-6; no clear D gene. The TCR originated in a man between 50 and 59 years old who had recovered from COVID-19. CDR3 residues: CASSRTASYNSPLHF. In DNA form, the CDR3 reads TGTGCCAGCAGCCGAACAGCATCCTATAATTCACCCCTCCACTTT.